This TCR beta chain derives from a study of identical twins. The study, taken as a whole, reports: Weaker excess sharing between twins was seen in beta out-of-frame sequences.

Concerning this clonotype: The antigen remains undetermined.

TCRdb independently ran MiXCR on the 5' RACE reads; one entry per CDR3 protein. This sample carries hundreds of thousands of distinct CDR3 sequences, roughly an eighth of them seen once, and the ten largest clones take 1.5% to 2%. The same data also contributed to another study, on yellow fever vaccine responses in identical twins.

This clonotype was obtained from a woman aged 18-29 years in good health. Sequences were obtained from PBMCs.

The CDR3 DNA is TGTGCCAGCAGCCGGACTAGCACCACCGGGGAGCTGTTTTTT. Translated: CASSRTSTTGELFF. V gene TRBV7-8 combines with J gene TRBJ2-2, with 8 bases identical to TRBD2. This CDR3 is 14 amino acids long. The germline V gene encodes CDR1 SGHVS and CDR2 FQNEAQ. V lost 5 bases to trimming and J lost 4 bases; unmatched junction nucleotides: 3.